This T cell receptor beta chain was retrieved from a study of cytomegalovirus exposure and HLA in healthy donors. About the research overall: Clustering assigned 70% to 85% of the roughly 400 genotyped donors to the Caucasian-associated ancestry cluster.

This PCR relied on a set of 60 Vbeta primers and 13 Jbeta primers. Generated by immunoSEQ multiplex PCR, the TCRdb table keeps only in-frame clones and is missing some. The top ten hold about 7.1% of the sample, which has roughly 68,000 clones, roughly 80% seen once. As to this clone: Its antigen remains unknown.

Overall study results and limits: Links to common viral pathogens appeared, in a later analysis, for several of the most significant clusters. Productive rates of about 90% or about 30% were seen for most TCR beta V segments in an earlier analysis.

The CDR3 is 13 amino acids. The V end lost 4 bases, the J end lost 4 bases, and 8 bases lay between the germline ends. Germline lookup yields CDR1 MNHEY and CDR2 SMNVEV (reference sequence). The specimen sequenced was PBMCs. The source is a woman younger than 45 in good health and CMV-seropositive. The rearrangement uses TRBV27 and TRBJ2-1; D perhaps matches TRBD2 (6 bases). As DNA, the CDR3 is TGTGCCAGCAGTTCCCGGGGGTACAATGAGCAGTTCTTC. As protein: CASSSRGYNEQFF.